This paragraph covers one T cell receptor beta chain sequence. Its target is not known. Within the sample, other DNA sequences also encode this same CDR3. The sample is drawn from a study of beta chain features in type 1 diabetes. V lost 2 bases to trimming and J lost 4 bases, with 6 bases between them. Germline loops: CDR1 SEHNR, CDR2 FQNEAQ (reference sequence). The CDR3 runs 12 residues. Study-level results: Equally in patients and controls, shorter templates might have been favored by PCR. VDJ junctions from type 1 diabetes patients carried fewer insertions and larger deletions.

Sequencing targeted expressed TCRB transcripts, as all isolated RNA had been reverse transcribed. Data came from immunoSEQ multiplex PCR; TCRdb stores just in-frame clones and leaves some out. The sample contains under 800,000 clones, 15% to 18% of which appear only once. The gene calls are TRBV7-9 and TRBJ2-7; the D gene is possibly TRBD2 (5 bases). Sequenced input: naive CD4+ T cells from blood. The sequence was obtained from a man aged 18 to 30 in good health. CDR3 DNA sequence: TGTGCCAGCAGCTTACGGGGTTACGAGCAGTACTTC. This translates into CASSLRGYEQYF. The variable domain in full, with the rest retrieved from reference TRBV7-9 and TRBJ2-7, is DTGVSQNPRHKITKRGQNVTFRCDPISEHNRLYWYRQTLGQGPEFLTYFQNEAQLEKSRLLSDRFSAERPKGSFSTLEIQRTEQGDSAMYLCASSLRGYEQYFGPGTRLTVT.